This TCR beta chain derives from a study of CD4 T cells in relation to SARS-CoV-2 and coronaviruses. Study results and caveats: According to naive versus memory sequencing, detected responses are memory recall, not newly primed.

As regards this clone: Antigen unknown.

Clones were read by immunoSEQ multiplex PCR, and TCRdb kept only the in-frame ones, dropping some. The sample includes around 62,000 clones, over 90% of them seen just once. Trimming took off 2 bases at V and 3 bases at J, with 14 bases between the two ends. Looked up from germline, CDR1 is SGHVS and CDR2 is FNYEAQ. The CDR3 totals 15 residues. Before the COVID-19 pandemic, during about 2010-2018, CD4+ T cells were taken from unexposed donors. Naive and memory CD4+ T cells came from enriched cryopreserved PBMCs. This clonotype was sampled from a human donor in good health. The sample taken for sequencing was naive CD4+ T cells from PBMCs. The subset is: naive CD4+ T cells isolated by negative enrichment. The chain combines TRBV7-6 with TRBJ2-7, with D perhaps TRBD1 or TRBD2 (6 bases each). The CDR3 bases are TGTGCCAGCAGCTTACAGGAGGGGGAGCGCTACGAGCAGTACTTC. It translates to CASSLQEGERYEQYF. The full variable domain, with the rest looked up from reference TRBV7-6 and TRBJ2-7, is GAGVSQSPRYKVTKRGQDVALRCDPISGHVSLYWYRQALGQGPEFLTYFNYEAQQDKSGLPNDRFSAERPEGSISTLTIQRTEQRDSAMYRCASSLQEGERYEQYFGPGTRLTVT.